This T cell receptor beta chain was identified in a study of T-cell memory formation after mild COVID-19. Study-wide results and caveats: That cross-reactive memory joined was suggested by some responding clones appearing in pre-infection memory.

This clonotype came up a few times. The antigen is not known. J was trimmed by 5 bases and V by 7 bases; bases with no gene match: 7. Per germline, CDR1 SGHNT and CDR2 YYREEE (reference sequence). The CDR3 has 13 amino acids. TCRdb recomputed calls from the 5' RACE reads with MiXCR, one row per CDR3 protein. This table holds some 310,000 distinct CDR3 sequences, 20% to 25% found once. The sequenced sample consisted of PBMCs or a T cell subset sorted from them (not recorded which). This rearrangement joins TRBV5-4 to TRBJ2-5; the match to TRBD2 covers 8 bases. The sequence was obtained from a young man who had mild COVID-19 (a few samples of this study predate the infection). Cell type and time point are not known. CDR3 protein: CASSREGGETQYF. The CDR3 bases are TGTGCCAGCTCCCGGGAGGGGGGGGAGACCCAGTACTTC.